The rows below give T cell receptor beta chains drawn from one sample of a study of cytomegalovirus exposure and HLA in healthy donors. Generated by immunoSEQ multiplex PCR, the TCRdb table keeps only in-frame clones and is missing some. The table lists 150,000 to 200,000 clones, more than 75% of them singletons. Material: PBMCs. The receptors originated from a man aged 18 to 35 in good health and CMV-seropositive. Both conserved end residues are part of each CDR3. Fields, in order: D gene, V gene, clone size, J gene, CDR3 protein, CDR3 DNA. A D gene is named only where the DNA matches it firmly. Rows give clone size only sometimes, using once, few, many, or a class for an expanded clone.

TRBD1	TRBV5-1	NA	TRBJ2-7	CASSPRTGGVEQYF	TGCGCCAGCAGCCCTAGGACAGGGGGCGTCGAGCAGTACTTC
NA	TRBV11-2	NA	TRBJ2-5	CASSLVAPKLETQYF	TGTGCCAGCAGCTTAGTTGCGCCGAAGTTAGAGACCCAGTACTTC
TRBD1	TRBV6-6	NA	TRBJ1-1	CAAIGTGTNTEAFF	TGTGCCGCGATCGGGACAGGGACGAACACTGAAGCTTTCTTT
NA	TRBV7-9	NA	TRBJ1-5	CASSRTGSSNQPQHF	TGTGCCAGCAGCCGAACAGGTTCTTCTAATCAGCCCCAGCATTTT
TRBD2	TRBV5-1	NA	TRBJ2-7	CASSGVAGFYEQYF	TGCGCCAGCTCCGGAGTAGCGGGGTTCTACGAGCAGTACTTC
TRBD2	TRBV6-1	NA	TRBJ2-7	CASSGPGLAGFEQYF	TGTGCCAGCAGTGGACCGGGACTAGCGGGATTCGAGCAGTACTTC
TRBD2	TRBV30	NA	TRBJ2-1	CAWSRRVAGNNEQFF	TGTGCCTGGAGCAGAAGGGTAGCGGGGAACAATGAGCAGTTCTTC
NA	TRBV15	NA	TRBJ2-1	CATSHTSRVNEQFF	TGTGCCACCAGTCACACCAGCAGGGTCAATGAGCAGTTCTTC
TRBD2	TRBV9	once	TRBJ2-7	CASSVRGGDSTYEQYF	TGTGCCAGCAGCGTACGGGGGGGGGATTCGACCTACGAGCAGTACTTC
TRBD1	TRBV6-4	NA	TRBJ1-5	CASVVGQGTNQPQHF	TGTGCCAGCGTGGTAGGACAGGGAACTAATCAGCCCCAGCATTTT
NA	TRBV28	NA	TRBJ1-5	CASSLSDSNQPQHF	TGTGCCAGCAGTCTTTCAGATAGCAATCAGCCCCAGCATTTT
NA	TRBV10-3	NA	TRBJ1-5	CAISESGDRGQPQHF	TGTGCCATCAGTGAAAGTGGAGATCGGGGTCAGCCCCAGCATTTT
TRBD1	TRBV6-1	NA	TRBJ2-2	CASSPRTGGAGELFF	TGTGCCAGCAGTCCGAGGACAGGGGGGGCCGGGGAGCTGTTTTTT
TRBD1	TRBV18	NA	TRBJ2-6	CASSSGTAVIAGANVLTF	TGTGCCAGCTCATCCGGGACAGCCGTTATAGCGGGGGCCAACGTCCTGACTTTC
TRBD2	TRBV27	NA	TRBJ2-3	CASSSRAGMTDTQYF	TGTGCCAGCAGTTCCCGAGCGGGAATGACAGATACGCAGTATTTT
TRBD2	TRBV27	NA	TRBJ2-5	CASSPRLAGSRNQETQYF	TGTGCCAGCAGTCCACGACTAGCGGGATCCCGGAATCAAGAGACCCAGTACTTC
TRBD1	TRBV6-1	NA	TRBJ2-7	CASSPGTGWEQYF	TGTGCCAGCAGCCCCGGGACAGGGTGGGAGCAGTACTTC
TRBD1	TRBV5-4	NA	TRBJ2-7	CASSPQTGTNREQYF	TGTGCCAGCAGCCCTCAGACAGGGACCAATCGAGAGCAGTACTTC
TRBD1	TRBV27	NA	TRBJ2-1	CASSLNPGGNEQFF	TGTGCCAGCAGTTTAAATCCAGGGGGCAATGAGCAGTTCTTC
NA	TRBV19	NA	TRBJ2-1	CASSIVLAEAEQFF	TGTGCCAGTAGTATAGTCCTAGCCGAGGCTGAGCAGTTCTTC
NA	TRBV7-8	few	TRBJ1-5	CASTEGAPTRPQHF	TGTGCCAGCACCGAAGGGGCTCCGACTCGGCCCCAGCATTTT
TRBD1	TRBV28	NA	TRBJ2-7	CASSSSSTGVDEQYF	TGTGCCAGCAGTTCCTCCTCGACAGGGGTCGACGAGCAGTACTTC
NA	TRBV2	NA	TRBJ2-5	CASSPLRAAGETQYF	TGTGCCAGCAGCCCGTTGCGGGCGGCGGGAGAGACCCAGTACTTC
NA	TRBV7-8	NA	TRBJ2-7	CASSPHRVTLSGEQYF	TGTGCCAGCAGCCCCCACAGGGTAACACTTTCGGGCGAGCAGTACTTC
TRBD1	TRBV28	few	TRBJ1-4	CASSLPGQGNEKLFF	TGTGCCAGCAGTCTACCGGGACAGGGTAATGAAAAACTGTTTTTT
TRBD1	TRBV11-1	NA	TRBJ2-3	CASSLGTGTGGDTQYF	TGTGCCAGCAGCTTAGGAACCGGGACAGGGGGGGATACGCAGTATTTT
NA	TRBV27	NA	TRBJ2-7	CASGSSYEQYF	TGTGCCAGCGGGAGCTCCTACGAGCAGTACTTC
TRBD2	TRBV27	NA	TRBJ2-1	CASSLAGVTYNEQFF	TGTGCCAGCAGTTTAGCGGGAGTAACCTACAATGAGCAGTTCTTC
NA	TRBV6-5	NA	TRBJ2-5	CASTQAETQYF	TGTGCCAGCACGCAGGCGGAGACCCAGTACTTC
NA	TRBV7-8	NA	TRBJ1-3	CASSQEARGGNTIYF	TGTGCCAGCAGCCAAGAGGCCAGGGGTGGAAACACCATATATTTT
NA	TRBV7-3	NA	TRBJ1-2	CASSPDGLYGYTF	TGTGCCAGCAGTCCCGACGGACTCTATGGCTACACCTTC
TRBD2	TRBV6-6	NA	TRBJ2-7	CASGGARGGVEQYF	TGTGCCAGCGGTGGGGCGCGGGGAGGGGTCGAGCAGTACTTC
NA	TRBV12-5	few	TRBJ1-3	CASALRDGNTIYF	TGTGCTAGTGCCCTCCGCGATGGAAACACCATATATTTT
TRBD2	TRBV7-3	NA	TRBJ2-5	CASSAPQAGGRETQYF	TGTGCCAGCAGCGCCCCCCAAGCGGGAGGCCGAGAGACCCAGTACTTC
NA	TRBV2	NA	TRBJ2-7	CASSVTRQESEQYF	TGTGCCAGCAGCGTAACCAGACAGGAATCCGAGCAGTACTTC
TRBD2	TRBV28	NA	TRBJ2-7	CASTTGTSGIYEQYF	TGTGCCAGCACCACGGGGACTAGCGGAATTTACGAGCAGTACTTC
NA	TRBV6-1	once	TRBJ2-7	CASSEDYYEQYF	TGTGCCAGCAGTGAAGATTACTACGAGCAGTACTTC
TRBD2	TRBV9	NA	TRBJ2-1	CASSGPRTSGSLNEQFF	TGTGCCAGCAGCGGCCCTCGGACTAGCGGGAGTCTAAATGAGCAGTTCTTC
NA	TRBV19	NA	TRBJ2-1	CASSIVLEVEQFF	TGTGCCAGTAGTATAGTCCTAGAAGTTGAGCAGTTCTTC
TRBD2	TRBV28	once	TRBJ2-1	CAISPAGDNEQFF	TGTGCCATCTCCCCTGCGGGAGACAATGAGCAGTTCTTC
NA	TRBV10-3	NA	TRBJ2-1	CAISEWRESHNEQFF	TGTGCCATCAGTGAGTGGAGGGAGAGTCACAATGAGCAGTTCTTC
NA	TRBV28	NA	TRBJ2-7	CASSLQGRKFYEQYF	TGTGCCAGCAGTCTACAGGGACGAAAGTTCTACGAGCAGTACTTC
NA	TRBV13	NA	TRBJ2-7	CASSSLHLRSGYEQYF	TGTGCCAGCAGCTCCTTGCACCTCCGATCGGGCTACGAGCAGTACTTC
TRBD1	TRBV5-4	NA	TRBJ1-2	CASSPPGQGYGYTF	TGTGCCAGCAGCCCTCCGGGACAGGGCTATGGCTACACCTTC
NA	TRBV27	once	TRBJ2-7	CASGTILQGLSYEQYF	TGTGCCAGCGGGACTATCCTGCAGGGGTTGTCCTACGAGCAGTACTTC
NA	TRBV9	NA	TRBJ2-3	CASGRGSTDTQYF	TGTGCCAGTGGCAGAGGAAGCACAGATACGCAGTATTTT
NA	TRBV7-8	NA	TRBJ2-4	CASSVDTKNIQYF	TGTGCCAGCAGCGTCGACACCAAAAACATTCAGTACTTC
NA	TRBV7-2	once	TRBJ2-7	CASSLRPSGQALYEQYF	TGTGCCAGCAGTTTACGGCCCTCAGGGCAGGCACTCTACGAGCAGTACTTC
TRBD2	TRBV28	NA	TRBJ2-7	CASSPGGLAIFEQYF	TGTGCCAGCAGCCCGGGAGGACTAGCAATTTTCGAGCAGTACTTC
TRBD1	TRBV28	NA	TRBJ1-1	CASSLYRQGWRNTEAFF	TGTGCCAGCAGTTTATACCGACAGGGTTGGCGGAACACTGAAGCTTTCTTT
TRBD2	TRBV28	NA	TRBJ2-1	CASSDLTSGAWLF	TGTGCCAGCAGTGATTTGACTAGCGGAGCCTGGCTCTTC
TRBD1	TRBV6-5	NA	TRBJ2-4	CASSRGGEGNIQYF	TGTGCCAGCAGTCGAGGGGGCGAGGGAAACATTCAGTACTTC
TRBD1	TRBV7-9	few	TRBJ1-5	CASSFWTGGGNQPQHF	TGTGCCAGCAGCTTTTGGACAGGGGGAGGCAATCAGCCCCAGCATTTT
NA	TRBV30	once	TRBJ2-2	CAWRGYFTGELFF	TGTGCCTGGCGAGGGTACTTCACCGGGGAGCTGTTTTTT
TRBD2	TRBV30	NA	TRBJ2-1	CAWSVRGRPYNEQFF	TGTGCCTGGAGTGTACGCGGGAGGCCCTACAATGAGCAGTTCTTC